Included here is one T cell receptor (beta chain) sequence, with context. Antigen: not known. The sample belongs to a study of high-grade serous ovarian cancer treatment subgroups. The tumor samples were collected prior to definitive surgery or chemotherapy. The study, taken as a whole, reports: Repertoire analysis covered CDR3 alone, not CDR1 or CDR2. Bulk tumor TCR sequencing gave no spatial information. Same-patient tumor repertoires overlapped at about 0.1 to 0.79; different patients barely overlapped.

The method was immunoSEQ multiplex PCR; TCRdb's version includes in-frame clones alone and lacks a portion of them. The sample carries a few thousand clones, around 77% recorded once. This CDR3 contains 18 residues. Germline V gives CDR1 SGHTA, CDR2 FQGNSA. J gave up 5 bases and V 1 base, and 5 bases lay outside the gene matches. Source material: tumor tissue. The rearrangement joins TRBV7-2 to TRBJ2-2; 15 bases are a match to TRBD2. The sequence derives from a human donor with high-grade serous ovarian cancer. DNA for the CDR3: TGTGCCAGCAGCTTAGGGACTAGCGGGGGGGCCGGGACCGGGGAGCTGTTTTTT. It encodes CASSLGTSGGAGTGELFF.